This TCR beta chain emerged from a study of blood T cells in healthy people across ages. At the level of the study: T cells yielded about one barcoded beta molecule per two cells through template switching.

Study-wide findings and caveats: It was not known whether donors were CMV positive (a possible confounder of expanded clonotype changes). More naive CD4+ cells and higher diversity marked long-lived donors relative to aged donors.

Germline CDR1 is SGHNT and CDR2 is YENEEA. This CDR3 has 16 residues. V shed 4 bases, J shed 5 bases, and the junction held 7 bases outside the gene matches. For this clonotype: Its matching antigen is unknown.

With a J-beta primer mix and a sample-barcoded 5' primer, a second PCR ran 7 to 11 cycles. One entry per CDR3 protein results from TCRdb running MiXCR on the 5' RACE reads. The sample holds about 680,000 distinct CDR3 sequences, approximately 50% seen once. V gene TRBV11-3 combines with J gene TRBJ2-7; 14 bases fit TRBD2. The sample was blood. The source of this sequence is an older woman in good health. The CDR3 DNA follows: TGTGCCAGCAGCTCCGGGACTAGCGGGAGTTCCCACGAGCAGTACTTC. This translates into CASSSGTSGSSHEQYF.